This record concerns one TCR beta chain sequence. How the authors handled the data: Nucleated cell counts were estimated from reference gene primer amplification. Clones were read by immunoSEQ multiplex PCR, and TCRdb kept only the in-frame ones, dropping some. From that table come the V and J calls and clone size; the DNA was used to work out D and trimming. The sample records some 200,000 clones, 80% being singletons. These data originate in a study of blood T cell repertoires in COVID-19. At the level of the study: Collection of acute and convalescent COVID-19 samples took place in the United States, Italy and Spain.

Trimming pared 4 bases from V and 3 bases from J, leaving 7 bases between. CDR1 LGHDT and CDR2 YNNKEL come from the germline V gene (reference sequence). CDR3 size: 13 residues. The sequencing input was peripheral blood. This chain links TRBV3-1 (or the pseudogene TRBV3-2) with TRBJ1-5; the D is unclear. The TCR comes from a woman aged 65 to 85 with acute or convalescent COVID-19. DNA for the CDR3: TGTGCCAGCAGCCCAGGTTACAATCAGCCCCAGCATTTT. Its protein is CASSPGYNQPQHF.